The entry that follows covers one T cell receptor beta chain sequence. Its antigen is still unknown. Looked up from germline, CDR1 is SEHNR and CDR2 is FQNEAQ (reference sequence). The trim removed 4 bases at V and 0 bases at J, leaving 13 bases unmatched. The CDR3 is made up of 18 amino acids. Documented time point: peripheral blood 6 weeks after treatment start. Pretreatment and on-treatment blood mononuclear cell samples were taken, totaling between 1 and 8 time points per patient. These data belong to a study of PD-L1 blockade in urothelial cancer. Study details: The patients had undergone anywhere from 0 to 3 prior chemotherapy regimens. General study results and limits: It was durable-benefit patients whose tumor-associated blood clones expanded more at 3 weeks.

Clones were sequenced by immunoSEQ multiplex PCR, and TCRdb holds only the in-frame ones, with some missing. Altogether about 50,000 clones are present, roughly 80% being singletons, with the ten largest covering around 10%. This receptor was obtained from a man between 65 and 85 years old with urothelial cancer. The chain employs TRBV7-9 and TRBJ2-7; 9 nucleotides agree with TRBD1. The specimen comprised PBMCs, sampled around atezolizumab (anti-PD-L1) treatment. DNA for the CDR3: TGTGCCAGCAGCTCCTCCTTCGCCCGGGACAGGGCCTCCTACGAGCAGTACTTC. Residues: CASSSSFARDRASYEQYF.